This TCR beta chain was identified during a study of kidney transplant recipient with SARS-CoV-2 infection. Using its own MiXCR run on the reads, TCRdb lists one record per CDR3 protein. The table shows 200,000 to 300,000 distinct CDR3 sequences, with around 30% occurring only once. CDR3 length equals 17 residues. V lost 5 bases, J lost 4 bases, and 23 bases lay in between. This clonotype showed up just a few times. A much larger clone lies a single base off, so this may be a read error. The sequencing here drew on a blood sample, taken at baseline and between days 110 and 120 from a kidney transplant recipient. The chain couples TRBV23-1 to TRBJ1-2; D gene unclear. TRBV23-1 falls under the ORF class, with uncertain function. The TCR originated in a male patient between 25 and 39 years old who had COVID-19 and was a kidney transplant recipient. Some T cells may possibly be graft donor cells. CDR3 sequence: CASSAMLLRRKTYGYTF. CDR3 coding DNA: TGCGCCAGCAGTGCTATGTTGCTACGCAGAAAGACCTATGGCTACACCTTC.